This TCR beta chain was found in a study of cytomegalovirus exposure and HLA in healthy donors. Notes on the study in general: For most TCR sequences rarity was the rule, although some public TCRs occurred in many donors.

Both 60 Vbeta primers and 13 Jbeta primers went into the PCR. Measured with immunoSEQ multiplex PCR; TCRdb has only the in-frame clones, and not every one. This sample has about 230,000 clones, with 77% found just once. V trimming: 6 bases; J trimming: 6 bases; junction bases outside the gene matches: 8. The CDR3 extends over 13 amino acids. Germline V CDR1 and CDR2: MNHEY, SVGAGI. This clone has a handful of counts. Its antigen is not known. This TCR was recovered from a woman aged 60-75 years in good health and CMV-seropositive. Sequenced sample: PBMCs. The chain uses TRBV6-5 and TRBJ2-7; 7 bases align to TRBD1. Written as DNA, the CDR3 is TGTGCCAGCAGCCCCGACAGGGCGACCGAGCAGTACTTC. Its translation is CASSPDRATEQYF.